What follows are 11 T cell receptor beta chains derived from one specimen sequenced in a study of OX40 agonist ivuxolimab in advanced cancers. TCRdb keeps only in-frame clones here, not all; method: immunoSEQ multiplex PCR. Of roughly 110,000 clones listed, about nine tenths are singletons. Specimen: CD4+ or CD8+ T cells sorted from blood, collected in a trial of the OX40 agonist ivuxolimab. These receptors originate from an adult with an advanced solid tumor such as melanoma, head and neck, liver or kidney cancer.

The chain employs TRBV19 and TRBJ2-5, with TRBD1 identical over 10 bases. The V gene end was trimmed by 4 bases and the J gene end by 5 bases; junction bases not matched to a gene: 7. The CDR3 is 15 residues long. Germline V gene sequence: CDR1 LNHDA, CDR2 SQIVND (reference sequence). The CDR3 region has the DNA TGTGCCAGTAGTACCGGACAGGGGGTGGGGGAGACCCAGTACTTC. It translates to CASSTGQGVGETQYF.

The rearrangement links TRBV5-4 to TRBJ1-2; D gene uncertain. There are 13 residues in the CDR3. Germline V gene sequence: CDR1 SGHNT, CDR2 YYREEE (reference sequence). The ends were cut back, 4 bases at V and 4 bases at J, with 11 bases in the middle. As DNA, the CDR3 is TGTGCCAGCAGCCCCGCCTCGGGCTATGGCTACACCTTC. Translation gives CASSPASGYGYTF.

This sequence joins TRBV30 and TRBJ1-1, with D unresolved. V gave up 1 base and J gave up 6 bases, with 9 bases separating them. Germline V gene sequence: CDR1 GTSNPN, CDR2 SVGIG (reference sequence). This CDR3 is built from 12 residues. The CDR3 loop is CAWSDHRAEAFF. The CDR3 nucleotides are TGTGCCTGGAGTGATCACCGGGCTGAAGCTTTCTTT.

The chain is built from TRBV7-9 and TRBJ1-1; 8 bases are shared with TRBD1. The CDR3 sequence is 13 residues long. Germline CDR1 SEHNR, CDR2 FQNEAQ (reference sequence). V dropped 9 bases and J dropped 2; count of bases not matched to a gene: 5. The DNA of the CDR3 is TGTGCCAGTACCGGGACAGGAAACACTGAAGCTTTCTTT. Translating it yields CASTGTGNTEAFF. The variable domain in full, completed from reference TRBV7-9 and TRBJ1-1, reads DTGVSQNPRHKITKRGQNVTFRCDPISEHNRLYWYRQTLGQGPEFLTYFQNEAQLEKSRLLSDRFSAERPKGSFSTLEIQRTEQGDSAMYLCASTGTGNTEAFFGQGTRLTVV.

V and J are TRBV7-2 and TRBJ2-1; D is undetermined. Between the trimmed V and J ends, which lost 5 bases and 9 bases, there was a span of 8 bases. Looked up from germline, CDR1 is SGHTA and CDR2 is FQGNSA. CDR3 size: 11 residues. The CDR3 is CASSPLSEQFF. The CDR3 bases are TGTGCCAGCAGCCCCCTTTCTGAGCAGTTCTTC.

The chain carries TRBV18 and TRBJ1-2; TRBD1 is a possible D gene (6 bases). Trimming removed 4 bases at V and 2 bases at J, with 8 bases between. Germline V gives CDR1 KGHSH, CDR2 LQKENI. This CDR3 region has 13 residues. The CDR3 reads CASSLQGNYGYTF. In nucleotides, the CDR3 is TGTGCCAGCTCACTTCAGGGGAACTATGGCTACACCTTC.

This clone was detected only once. The J gene is TRBJ1-4, the V gene TRBV5-1, with a tentative D call TRBD1 (6 bases). Trimming cost V 4 bases and J 7 bases, with 14 bases left between them. This CDR3 spans 14 amino acids. Germline V CDR1 and CDR2: SGHRS, YFSETQ. The DNA of the CDR3 is TGCGCCAGCAGCGCCTCGGGGGGCCGTGAAAAACTGTTTTTT. This codes for CASSASGGREKLFF.

The chain couples TRBV19 to TRBJ1-2; D is possibly TRBD1 (5 bases). This CDR3 is built from 11 residues. The V gene lost 11 bases and the J gene lost 10 bases, with 17 bases spanning the gap. The germline V gene encodes CDR1 LNHDA and CDR2 SQIVND (reference sequence). CDR3 sequence: CAGTVTGFYTF. The CDR3 coding sequence is TGTGCCGGGACTGTAACTGGCTTCTACACCTTC.

This chain connects TRBV7-2 to TRBJ2-7; D is uncertain. The CDR3 contains 15 residues. Germline loops: CDR1 SGHTA, CDR2 FQGNSA. The V end lost 1 base, the J end lost 2 bases, and 12 bases lay between the germline ends. DNA of the CDR3: TGTGCCAGCAGCTTAGGTAGGACGGCTACCTACGAGCAGTACTTC. Translation: CASSLGRTATYEQYF.

The CDR3 DNA sequence: TGTGCCAGTCAACAGGGTCGCAATCAGCCCCAGCATTTT. Translating gives CASQQGRNQPQHF. This chain uses TRBV19 with TRBJ1-5, with TRBD1 as a possible D gene (6 bases). CDR3 length: 13 amino acids. Germline V lookup: CDR1 LNHDA, CDR2 SQIVND (reference sequence). V was cut by 8 bases and J by 2 bases, with 10 bases left in between.

This chain links TRBV19 with TRBJ1-2; tentative D call: TRBD1 (5 bases). Looked up from germline, CDR1 is LNHDA and CDR2 is SQIVND (reference sequence). Trimming took off 5 bases at V and 6 bases at J, with 13 bases between the two ends. The length of the CDR3 is 13 residues. CDR3 protein: CASSPGVANGYTF. Written as DNA, the CDR3 is TGTGCCAGTAGTCCGGGGGTCGCGAATGGCTACACCTTC. Full variable domain (remainder filled in from reference TRBV19 and TRBJ1-2): DGGITQSPKYLFRKEGQNVTLSCEQNLNHDAMYWYRQDPGQGLRLIYYSQIVNDFQKGDIAEGYSVSREKKESFPLTVTSAQKNPTAFYLCASSPGVANGYTFGSGTRLTVV.